This T cell receptor (beta chain) is drawn from a study of T cell repertoires in cytomegalovirus infection. Study context: Selection of CMV epitopes for the study included recently identified HLA-C-restricted and well-studied HLA-B-restricted ones. Public TCR beta signature analysis indicated the presence of both CMV infection and matching HLA type.

On this clonotype itself: The antigen is unknown.

Findings of the study overall: Summed frequency of public TCR beta families distinguished CMV carriers with the relevant HLA. Ex vivo responses were dominated by HLA-C-restricted CMV-specific TCR beta clonotypes.

TCRdb re-derived calls from the reads in MiXCR, one entry per CDR3 protein. The sample consists of 680,000 or so distinct CDR3 sequences, about 33% of them appearing once. Losses at the gene ends were 1 base for V and 5 bases for J; bases not matched to a gene: 10. Looked up from germline, CDR1 is SGHVS and CDR2 is FNYEAQ. The CDR3 extends over 16 amino acids. The sequence derives from a human donor in good health (CMV status not recorded). Some clones in this sample may be carry-over from other donors' samples. This material consisted of cultured PBMCs, taken from culture after CMV antigen stimulation. The chain is built from TRBV7-6 and TRBJ2-5; 7 nucleotides line up with TRBD1. The CDR3 sequence: CASSLGETGNGETQYF. The CDR3 bases are TGTGCCAGCAGCTTAGGAGAGACAGGGAATGGGGAGACCCAGTACTTC.